Reported below is one TCR beta chain. The germline V gene encodes CDR1 MDHEN and CDR2 SYDVKM. This CDR3 has 16 amino acids. Losses at the gene ends were 4 bases for V and 6 bases for J; bases not matched to a gene: 8. This entry comes from a study of shared clonotypes between healthy human individuals. Assay: immunoSEQ multiplex PCR; the TCRdb copy retains only in-frame clones and omits some. Counted here are around 700,000 clones, about two thirds occurring once; the ten biggest clones make up approximately 2%. The sequenced sample was memory CD4+ T cells sorted from blood. The subset is: CD45RA-negative fraction. This chain uses TRBV28 with TRBJ2-2, with TRBD1 identical over 10 bases. This clonotype was obtained from a woman in her twenties or thirties in good health. The CDR3 nucleotides are TGTGCCAGCAGTTCCCGGGACAGGGGCTGGTCCGGGGAGCTGTTTTTT. Its protein is CASSSRDRGWSGELFF.